This T cell receptor beta chain was captured in a study of blood T cells in healthy people across ages. Broader study findings: Age advanced and TCR beta diversity per million T cells fell, roughly linearly.

Each donor gave roughly 9.2 milliliters of peripheral blood. As concerns this clonotype: Antigen specificity is unknown.

A second PCR, run for about 7 to 11 cycles, used a sample-barcoded 5' primer plus a J-beta primer mix. TCRdb passed the 5' RACE reads through MiXCR, listing each CDR3 protein once. The sample includes about a million distinct CDR3 sequences, 35% to 45% seen only once; the top ten take around 13%. The clonotype was recovered from a man aged 18-30 years in good health. The sequencing sample was made of blood.

The CDR3 spells CASSPGQGWETQYF. In DNA, the CDR3 is TGTGCCAGCAGCCCGGGACAGGGATGGGAGACCCAGTACTTC. The V call is TRBV28, the J call TRBJ2-5, with 9 bases aligning to TRBD1. This CDR3 contains 14 residues. The germline gives CDR1 MDHEN, CDR2 SYDVKM. Unmatched junction bases numbered 7, after V lost 6 bases and J lost 5 bases.